The rows below give T cell receptor beta chains drawn from one sample of a study of T-cell memory formation after mild COVID-19. TCRdb re-analysed the 5' RACE reads in MiXCR, keeping a single row per CDR3 protein. The sample lists 250,000 or so distinct CDR3 sequences, over 15% occurring once. Sequenced sample: PBMCs or a T cell subset sorted from them (not recorded which). These receptors originate from a man between 18 and 29 years old who had mild COVID-19 (a few samples of this study predate the infection). Cell type and time point are not known. Both conserved end residues are part of each CDR3. A D gene is named only where the DNA matches it firmly. Size values are once, few and many counts, or a class for expanded clones, and some rows have none.

J: TRBJ1-2
D: NA
V: TRBV2
size: NA
CDR3: CASSESNYGYTF
DNA: TGTGCCAGCAGTGAGAGTAACTATGGCTACACCTTC

J: TRBJ1-5
D: NA
V: TRBV4-2
size: NA
CDR3: CASSQEWTGIHQPQHF
DNA: TGTGCCAGCAGCCAAGAATGGACGGGGATCCATCAGCCCCAGCATTTT

J: TRBJ2-1
D: TRBD2
V: TRBV27
size: NA
CDR3: CASSLWSGGQYNEQFF
DNA: TGTGCCAGCAGCCTATGGAGCGGGGGGCAATACAATGAGCAGTTCTTC

J: TRBJ2-6
D: NA
V: TRBV6-2/TRBV6-3
size: few
CDR3: CASSLKGANVLTF
DNA: TGTGCCAGCAGCTTGAAAGGGGCCAACGTCCTGACTTTC

J: TRBJ2-5
D: NA
V: TRBV9
size: many
CDR3: CASSVAVGETQYF
DNA: TGTGCCAGCAGCGTAGCTGTGGGAGAGACCCAGTACTTC

J: TRBJ2-5
D: TRBD2
V: TRBV27
size: few
CDR3: CASSLRSSGGQETQYF
DNA: TGTGCCAGCAGTTTACGAAGTAGCGGGGGGCAAGAGACCCAGTACTTC

J: TRBJ1-5
D: TRBD1
V: TRBV6-2/TRBV6-3
size: NA
CDR3: CASRPRGRSNQPQHF
DNA: TGTGCCAGCAGACCCAGGGGGCGAAGCAATCAGCCCCAGCATTTT

J: TRBJ1-5
D: TRBD1
V: TRBV7-8
size: few
CDR3: CASSPGQAYNQPQHF
DNA: TGTGCCAGCAGCCCCGGACAGGCTTACAATCAGCCCCAGCATTTT

J: TRBJ2-5
D: NA
V: TRBV27
size: many
CDR3: CASTSAGLETQYF
DNA: TGTGCCAGCACTAGCGCGGGTTTGGAGACCCAGTACTTC

J: TRBJ2-1
D: TRBD1
V: TRBV20-1
size: few
CDR3: CSARERDRKWNEQFF
DNA: TGCAGTGCTAGAGAACGGGACAGGAAGTGGAATGAGCAGTTCTTC

J: TRBJ1-2
D: NA
V: TRBV24-1
size: few
CDR3: CATSDRDTNYGYTF
DNA: TGTGCCACCAGTGATCGGGACACCAACTATGGCTACACCTTC

J: TRBJ1-3
D: NA
V: TRBV6-5
size: few
CDR3: CASSYGPGPGNTIYF
DNA: TGTGCCAGCAGTTACGGCCCAGGGCCTGGAAACACCATATATTTT

J: TRBJ1-4
D: NA
V: TRBV20-1
size: NA
CDR3: CSARGNREATNEKLFF
DNA: TGCAGTGCTAGAGGCAACAGGGAAGCAACTAATGAAAAACTGTTTTTT

J: TRBJ1-2
D: NA
V: TRBV6-5
size: few
CDR3: CASGPGGGFGYTF
DNA: TGTGCCAGCGGCCCCGGGGGCGGCTTTGGCTACACCTTC

J: TRBJ1-2
D: NA
V: TRBV10-1
size: few
CDR3: CARNIEKNYGYTF
DNA: TGCGCCAGGAATATCGAGAAGAACTATGGCTACACCTTC

J: TRBJ2-3
D: NA
V: TRBV7-2
size: NA
CDR3: CASSLPGDPARDTQYF
DNA: TGTGCCAGCAGCCTGCCCGGAGACCCAGCTAGGGATACGCAGTATTTT

J: TRBJ2-2
D: TRBD1
V: TRBV4-1
size: NA
CDR3: CASSQAEGQGRELFF
DNA: TGCGCCAGCAGCCAAGCCGAAGGACAGGGCCGGGAGCTGTTTTTT

J: TRBJ2-1
D: TRBD2
V: TRBV12-3/TRBV12-4
size: NA
CDR3: CASSPSSGAYNEQFF
DNA: TGTGCCAGCAGTCCTTCTAGCGGGGCCTACAATGAGCAGTTCTTC

J: TRBJ2-2
D: NA
V: TRBV7-3
size: few
CDR3: CASSSGQPTGELFF
DNA: TGTGCCAGCAGCTCCGGACAGCCGACCGGGGAGCTGTTTTTT

J: TRBJ2-5
D: TRBD2
V: TRBV24-1
size: many
CDR3: CATSDGGTSGGWETQYF
DNA: TGTGCCACCAGTGATGGGGGGACTAGCGGGGGATGGGAGACCCAGTACTTC

J: TRBJ1-5
D: TRBD1
V: TRBV6-5
size: NA
CDR3: CASSSGTGDYSNQPQHF
DNA: TGTGCCAGCAGTTCCGGGACAGGGGATTATAGCAATCAGCCCCAGCATTTT

J: TRBJ2-3
D: NA
V: TRBV7-3
size: many
CDR3: CASSAGVGTQYF
DNA: TGTGCCAGCAGCGCAGGGGTTGGTACGCAGTATTTT

J: TRBJ2-2
D: NA
V: TRBV4-1
size: NA
CDR3: CASSQVAISPVTGELFF
DNA: TGCGCCAGCAGCCAAGTTGCGATTTCTCCCGTCACCGGGGAGCTGTTTTTT

J: TRBJ2-1
D: NA
V: TRBV11-2
size: few
CDR3: CASSLGPLAGSSYNEQFF
DNA: TGTGCCAGCAGCTTAGGTCCTCTGGCGGGGAGCTCCTACAATGAGCAGTTCTTC

J: TRBJ1-2
D: TRBD1
V: TRBV10-3
size: NA
CDR3: CAISESGGDGYTF
DNA: TGTGCCATCAGTGAGTCAGGGGGCGATGGCTACACCTTC

J: TRBJ1-6
D: NA
V: TRBV6-5
size: few
CDR3: CASSYEGSNNSPLHF
DNA: TGTGCCAGCAGTTACGAGGGCTCGAATAATTCACCCCTCCACTTT

J: TRBJ2-1
D: TRBD1
V: TRBV5-1
size: NA
CDR3: CASSFGRGREQFF
DNA: TGCGCCAGCAGCTTCGGCAGGGGGCGAGAGCAGTTCTTC

J: TRBJ1-2
D: NA
V: TRBV6-1
size: NA
CDR3: CASSEWGQPAGNGYTF
DNA: TGTGCCAGCAGTGAATGGGGTCAGCCGGCAGGGAATGGCTACACCTTC

J: TRBJ2-3
D: NA
V: TRBV12-3/TRBV12-4
size: NA
CDR3: CASSLSEEINTQYF
DNA: TGTGCCAGCAGTTTATCGGAGGAGATCAATACGCAGTATTTT

J: TRBJ1-1
D: NA
V: TRBV7-9
size: NA
CDR3: CASSLSGALNTEAFF
DNA: TGTGCCAGCAGCTTGTCAGGGGCATTAAACACTGAAGCTTTCTTT

J: TRBJ2-1
D: TRBD2
V: TRBV7-9
size: few
CDR3: CASSLIGGSREQFF
DNA: TGTGCCAGCAGCTTAATCGGGGGGTCTCGGGAGCAGTTCTTC

J: TRBJ1-2
D: NA
V: TRBV28
size: NA
CDR3: CASTGGPWGPGYTF
DNA: TGTGCCAGCACTGGGGGACCTTGGGGCCCTGGCTACACCTTC

J: TRBJ2-3
D: NA
V: TRBV4-1
size: many
CDR3: CASSHRSTDTQYF
DNA: TGCGCCAGCAGCCACCGTAGCACAGATACGCAGTATTTT

J: TRBJ2-2
D: NA
V: TRBV12-3/TRBV12-4
size: few
CDR3: CASTRAGELFF
DNA: TGTGCCAGCACCCGGGCCGGGGAGCTGTTTTTT

J: TRBJ2-7
D: NA
V: TRBV10-3
size: NA
CDR3: CAISEKDKSYEQYF
DNA: TGTGCCATCAGTGAAAAAGACAAATCCTACGAGCAGTACTTC

J: TRBJ2-7
D: TRBD1
V: TRBV6-2/TRBV6-3
size: few
CDR3: CASSLPGQGFSSYEQYF
DNA: TGTGCCAGCAGTCTACCGGGACAGGGATTCAGCTCCTACGAGCAGTACTTC

J: TRBJ1-5
D: TRBD1
V: TRBV19
size: few
CDR3: CASRPSGQGGQPQHF
DNA: TGTGCCAGTAGGCCCTCAGGACAGGGGGGTCAGCCCCAGCATTTT

J: TRBJ2-3
D: TRBD2
V: TRBV6-4
size: NA
CDR3: CASSRTSGGAGTDTQYF
DNA: TGTGCCAGCAGCCGGACTAGCGGGGGGGCAGGCACAGATACGCAGTATTTT

J: TRBJ2-7
D: NA
V: TRBV27
size: NA
CDR3: CASSFTGTSGYEQYF
DNA: TGTGCCAGCAGTTTTACAGGGACCAGCGGCTACGAGCAGTACTTC

J: TRBJ1-1
D: NA
V: TRBV5-1
size: few
CDR3: CASSYEIEAEAFF
DNA: TGCGCCAGCAGCTACGAAATCGAGGCTGAAGCTTTCTTT

J: TRBJ2-1
D: NA
V: TRBV28
size: NA
CDR3: CASGSGDNEQFF
DNA: TGTGCCAGCGGGAGCGGTGACAATGAGCAGTTCTTC

J: TRBJ2-1
D: TRBD1
V: TRBV15
size: few
CDR3: CATSRADRGSDEQFF
DNA: TGTGCCACCAGCAGAGCGGACAGGGGGAGCGATGAGCAGTTCTTC

J: TRBJ2-3
D: NA
V: TRBV29-1
size: few
CDR3: CSVVPGSTDTQYF
DNA: TGCAGCGTTGTACCCGGCAGCACAGATACGCAGTATTTT

J: TRBJ2-5
D: NA
V: TRBV3-1
size: NA
CDR3: CASSSSSDEETQYF
DNA: TGTGCCAGCAGCTCGAGTTCAGATGAAGAGACCCAGTACTTC

J: TRBJ1-4
D: TRBD1
V: TRBV19
size: NA
CDR3: CASETYRGLNAGNEKLFF
DNA: TGTGCCAGTGAAACGTACAGGGGGCTCAACGCGGGAAATGAAAAACTGTTTTTT

J: TRBJ1-1
D: TRBD1
V: TRBV5-1
size: NA
CDR3: CASSFRAGQGTEAFF
DNA: TGCGCCAGCAGTTTCAGGGCGGGACAGGGTACCGAAGCTTTCTTT

J: TRBJ2-7
D: NA
V: TRBV5-5
size: few
CDR3: CASSRGANSYEQYF
DNA: TGTGCCAGCAGCCGGGGGGCCAACTCCTACGAGCAGTACTTC

J: TRBJ2-7
D: NA
V: TRBV7-3
size: few
CDR3: CASSLPARRCYEQYF
DNA: TGTGCCAGCAGCCTCCCCGCCCGGAGATGCTACGAGCAGTACTTC

J: TRBJ1-5
D: NA
V: TRBV12-3/TRBV12-4
size: few
CDR3: CASSLGGRSSLNQPQHF
DNA: TGTGCCAGCAGTTTAGGGGGAAGAAGTTCCCTTAATCAGCCCCAGCATTTT

J: TRBJ2-5
D: NA
V: TRBV27
size: few
CDR3: CASSFDPSGQETQYF
DNA: TGTGCCAGCAGTTTTGATCCCTCTGGGCAAGAGACCCAGTACTTC